This T cell receptor beta chain was sequenced in a study of high-grade serous ovarian cancer treatment subgroups. The tumor samples were collected prior to definitive surgery or chemotherapy. The data were produced by immunoSEQ multiplex PCR, yet TCRdb's version contains in-frame clones alone and is incomplete. The sample comprises 35,000 to 45,000 clones, 79% of which are singletons, and approximately 3.1% rests with the top ten. Germline CDR1 is SGHDN and CDR2 is FVKESK. This CDR3 is 15 amino acids long. V lost 4 bases and J 0 bases, leaving 10 bases between the germline ends. The receptor comes from a human donor with high-grade serous ovarian cancer. The sequencing input was tumor tissue. The chain employs TRBV14 and TRBJ2-1; D not resolved. For the CDR3, the DNA is TGTGCCAGCAGCCCCTTTCCCAGCTCCTACAATGAGCAGTTCTTC. It yields the protein CASSPFPSSYNEQFF.